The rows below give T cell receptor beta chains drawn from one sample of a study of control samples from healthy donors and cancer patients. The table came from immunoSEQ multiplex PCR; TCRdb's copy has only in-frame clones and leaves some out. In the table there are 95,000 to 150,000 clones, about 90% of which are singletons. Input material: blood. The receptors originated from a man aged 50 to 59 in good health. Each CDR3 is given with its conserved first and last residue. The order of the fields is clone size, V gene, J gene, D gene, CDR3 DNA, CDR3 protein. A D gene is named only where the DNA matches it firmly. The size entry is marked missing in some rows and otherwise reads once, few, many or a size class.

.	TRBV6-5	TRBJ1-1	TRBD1	TGTGCCAGCAGGGGACAGGGCCTCGCGACTGAAGCTTTCTTT	CASRGQGLATEAFF
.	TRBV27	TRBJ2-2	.	TGTGCCAGCAAGGACGGGGCGGGGATGAACACCGGGGAGCTGTTTTTT	CASKDGAGMNTGELFF
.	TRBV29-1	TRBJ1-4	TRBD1	TGCAGCGCCAAAGGGGGCGCGGGTGAAAAACTGTTTTTT	CSAKGGAGEKLFF
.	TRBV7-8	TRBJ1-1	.	TGTGCCAGCAGCTTAGATCGGTTAGGCACTGAAGCTTTCTTT	CASSLDRLGTEAFF
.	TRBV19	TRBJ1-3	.	TGTGCCAGTAGTCCCATGGGGAACTCTGGAAACACCATATATTTT	CASSPMGNSGNTIYF
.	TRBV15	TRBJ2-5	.	TGTGCCACCAGCGGAAGAGGCGGGGGCACGCAAGAGACCCAGTACTTC	CATSGRGGGTQETQYF
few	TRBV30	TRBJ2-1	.	TGTGCCTGGGGGTCGGGTCTAACAAATGAGCAGTTCTTC	CAWGSGLTNEQFF
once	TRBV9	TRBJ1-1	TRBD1	TGTGCCAGCAGTTCCCAGGGGGCGGCCACTGAAGCTTTCTTT	CASSSQGAATEAFF
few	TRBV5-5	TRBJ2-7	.	TGTGCCAGCAGCTTGGTCGCCTACGAGCAGTACTTC	CASSLVAYEQYF
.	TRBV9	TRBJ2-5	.	TGTGCCAGCAGCCCGAGGGCAGGGACCCAAGAGACCCAGTACTTC	CASSPRAGTQETQYF
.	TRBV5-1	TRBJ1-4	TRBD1	TGCGCCAGCAGCGGGGACAGGGGGGATGAAAAACTGTTTTTT	CASSGDRGDEKLFF
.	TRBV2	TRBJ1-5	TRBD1	TGTGCCAGCAGTCTAGGACAGGGATTTAGCAATCAGCCCCAGCATTTT	CASSLGQGFSNQPQHF
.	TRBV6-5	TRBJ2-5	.	TGTGCCATCTCTCCTCCGACCGACAGTTACGGGACCCAGTACTTC	CAISPPTDSYGTQYF
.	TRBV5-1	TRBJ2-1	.	TGCGCCAGCAGCTTGGAAGGGGACTACAATGAGCAGTTCTTC	CASSLEGDYNEQFF
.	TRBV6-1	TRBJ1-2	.	TGTGCCAGCAGTGAAAGCGGCAGATACTATGGCTACACCTTC	CASSESGRYYGYTF
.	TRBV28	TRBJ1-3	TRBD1	TGTGCCAGCAGAGTACAGGGGGCTGGAAACACCATATATTTT	CASRVQGAGNTIYF
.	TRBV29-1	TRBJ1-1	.	TGCAGCGTTGACAGGGGTAATGAAGCTTTCTTT	CSVDRGNEAFF
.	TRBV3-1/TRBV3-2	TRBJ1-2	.	TGTGCCAGCAGCCAAGCTGGCAGGGATTATGGCTACACCTTC	CASSQAGRDYGYTF
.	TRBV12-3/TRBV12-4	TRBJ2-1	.	TGTGCCAGCAGTGACCTCAATGAGCAGTTCTTC	CASSDLNEQFF
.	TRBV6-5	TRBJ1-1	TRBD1	TGTGCCAGCAGTTACGACAGGGCGAACACTGAAGCTTTCTTT	CASSYDRANTEAFF
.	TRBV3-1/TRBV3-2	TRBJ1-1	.	TGTGCCAGCAGCCCCCCCGGAGGGAACACTGAAGCTTTCTTT	CASSPPGGNTEAFF
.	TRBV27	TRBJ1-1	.	TGTGCCAGCAGTCTAATAACCGGGAACACTGAAGCTTTCTTT	CASSLITGNTEAFF
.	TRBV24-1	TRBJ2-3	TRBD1	TGTGCCACCAGTGACCCGGGACAGGCTAGCACAGATACGCAGTATTTT	CATSDPGQASTDTQYF
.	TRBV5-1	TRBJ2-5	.	TGCGCCAGCAGCCTGGGGGCGGGGGAGACCCAGTACTTC	CASSLGAGETQYF
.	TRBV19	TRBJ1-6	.	TGTGCCAGTAGTATAGACGGAAATAATTCACCCCTCCACTTT	CASSIDGNNSPLHF
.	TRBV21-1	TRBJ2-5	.	TGTGCCAGCAAACTCTCCAATCCCGAGACACCTATCTCCCAGTACTTC	CASKLSNPETPISQYF
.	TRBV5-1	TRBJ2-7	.	TGCGCCAGCAGCTTGGACGGGGGCCGGACCTACGAGCAGTACTTC	CASSLDGGRTYEQYF
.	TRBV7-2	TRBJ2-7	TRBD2	TGTGCCAGCAGCTTCCTGGGACTAGCGGGGGGTAGCTCCTACGAGCAGTACTTC	CASSFLGLAGGSSYEQYF
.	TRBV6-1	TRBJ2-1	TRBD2	TGTGCCAGCAGTGAAGCGTTAGCGGGGATCAACAATGAGCAGTTCTTC	CASSEALAGINNEQFF
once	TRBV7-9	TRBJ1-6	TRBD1	TGTGCCAGCAGCGCCGGACAGGGACTCAATTCACCCCTCCACTTT	CASSAGQGLNSPLHF
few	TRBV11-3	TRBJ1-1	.	TGTGCCAGCAGCTTGGGACAGAACACTGAAGCTTTCTTT	CASSLGQNTEAFF
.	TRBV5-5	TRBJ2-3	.	TGTGCCAGCATTTCCCTGGGTAGGGATACGCAGTATTTT	CASISLGRDTQYF
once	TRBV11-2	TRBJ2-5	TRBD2	TGTGCCAGCAGCCCCCCGACTAGCGGGGGGGCCTCGGAGACCCAGTACTTC	CASSPPTSGGASETQYF
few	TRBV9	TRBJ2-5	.	TGTGCCAGCAGCGTACACAGGCAAGAGACCCAGTACTTC	CASSVHRQETQYF
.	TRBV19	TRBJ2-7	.	TGTGCCAGTAGTGCACAGGGAGGCGAGCAGTACTTC	CASSAQGGEQYF
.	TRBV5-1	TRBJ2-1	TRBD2	TGCGCCAGCTATAGCGGGGGCTCCTACAATGAGCAGTTCTTC	CASYSGGSYNEQFF
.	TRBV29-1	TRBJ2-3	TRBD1	TGCAGCGTTGTAGTGCAGGGGGTAGGTGATACGCAGTATTTT	CSVVVQGVGDTQYF
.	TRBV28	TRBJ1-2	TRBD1	TGTGCCAGCAGTCCGACAGGGGGTGGCTATGGCTACACCTTC	CASSPTGGGYGYTF
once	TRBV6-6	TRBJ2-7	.	TGTGCCAGCAGTCCCCCCATGGGCCGCGGTCCCTACTACGAGCAGTACTTC	CASSPPMGRGPYYEQYF
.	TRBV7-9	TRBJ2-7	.	TGTGCCAGCAGCTTAGCGACCTACGAGCAGTACTTC	CASSLATYEQYF
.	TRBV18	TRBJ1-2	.	TGTGCCAGCTCACCAATAGGGGAGGGCTACACCTTC	CASSPIGEGYTF